These T cell receptor beta chains were read from a single sample in a study of shared clonotypes between healthy human individuals. Profiling relied on immunoSEQ multiplex PCR, and the TCRdb table lists in-frame clones only, not all of them. The sample lists millions of clones; over 85% were seen once. Sequenced material: naive CD8+ T cells sorted from blood. Source of these receptors: a man younger than 30 in good health. Each CDR3 is given with its conserved first and last residue. D genes are given only for firm matches. Expanded clones get a size class; other rows say once, few or many, or leave the size out.

NA | TRBJ2-3 | TRBV7-8 | NA | CASSPPSGSTDTQYF | TGTGCCAGCAGCCCTCCGAGCGGGAGCACAGATACGCAGTATTTT
TRBD2 | TRBJ2-1 | TRBV7-6 | NA | CASSLSGGSYEQFF | TGTGCCAGCAGCTTATCCGGCGGGAGCTATGAGCAGTTCTTC
TRBD1 | TRBJ2-7 | TRBV5-4 | once | CASSFGQGLSYEQYF | TGTGCCAGCAGCTTCGGACAGGGGCTCTCCTACGAGCAGTACTTC
NA | TRBJ1-1 | TRBV6-5 | once | CASSSDSGNDAFF | TGTGCCAGCAGCTCTGATTCAGGGAATGACGCTTTCTTT
NA | TRBJ1-2 | TRBV7-9 | NA | CASSLGGPSYTF | TGTGCCAGCAGCTTAGGAGGGCCAAGTTACACCTTC
NA | TRBJ1-3 | TRBV6-1 | NA | CASSELLGSGNTIYF | TGTGCCAGCAGTGAGTTACTGGGCTCTGGAAACACCATATATTTT
TRBD1 | TRBJ2-5 | TRBV5-1 | NA | CASSLWGQGMGETQYF | TGCGCCAGCAGCTTATGGGGACAGGGGATGGGAGAGACCCAGTACTTC
TRBD2 | TRBJ2-1 | TRBV4-1 | NA | CASSQVAGGTGSAYNEQFF | TGCGCCAGCAGCCAAGTAGCGGGGGGAACGGGGTCGGCGTACAATGAGCAGTTCTTC
NA | TRBJ2-7 | TRBV30 | NA | CAWSDRGSYEQYF | TGTGCCTGGAGTGATAGGGGGAGCTACGAGCAGTACTTC
TRBD2 | TRBJ2-7 | TRBV7-6 | NA | CASSFEAGVTYEQYF | TGTGCCAGCAGCTTTGAAGCGGGGGTAACCTACGAGCAGTACTTC
NA | TRBJ2-6 | TRBV11-3 | NA | CASIRGGRGGGHSGANVLTF | TGTGCCAGCATTCGGGGTGGCAGGGGAGGCGGACACTCTGGGGCCAACGTCCTGACTTTC
TRBD2 | TRBJ2-3 | TRBV5-1 | NA | CASSLELAGSFGDTQYF | TGCGCCAGCAGCTTGGAACTAGCGGGGTCTTTCGGAGATACGCAGTATTTT
TRBD1 | TRBJ1-6 | TRBV2 | NA | CATIPGTANNSPLHF | TGTGCCACGATCCCTGGGACAGCCAATAATTCACCCCTCCACTTT
NA | TRBJ2-4 | TRBV7-9 | NA | CASSPGTLRTKNIQYF | TGTGCCAGCAGCCCAGGGACACTACGGACCAAAAACATTCAGTACTTC
NA | TRBJ2-7 | TRBV7-9 | NA | CASSKDQGPYEQYF | TGTGCCAGCAGCAAAGACCAGGGGCCCTACGAGCAGTACTTC
NA | TRBJ2-7 | TRBV7-9 | NA | CASSLNRAGEQYF | TGTGCCAGCAGCTTAAACAGGGCGGGTGAGCAGTACTTC
TRBD1 | TRBJ1-5 | TRBV5-1 | NA | CASSCRDRLDPRHQPQHF | TGCGCCAGCAGCTGCCGGGACAGGTTGGATCCTAGACATCAGCCCCAGCATTTT
NA | TRBJ2-1 | TRBV27 | NA | CASSLGGAYNEQFF | TGTGCCAGCAGTTTAGGGGGGGCATACAATGAGCAGTTCTTC
TRBD2 | TRBJ2-3 | TRBV19 | once | CASSLSGSGTDTQYF | TGTGCCAGTAGTCTTAGCGGGAGTGGCACAGATACGCAGTATTTT
NA | TRBJ2-7 | TRBV30 | NA | CAWSVADSYEQYF | TGTGCCTGGAGTGTAGCAGATTCCTACGAGCAGTACTTC
NA | TRBJ2-7 | TRBV29-1 | NA | CSAMRGYEQYF | TGCAGCGCTATGAGGGGCTACGAGCAGTACTTC
NA | TRBJ2-7 | TRBV10-3 | once | CAISQGSYEQYF | TGTGCCATCAGCCAGGGTTCCTACGAGCAGTACTTC
NA | TRBJ1-1 | TRBV5-6 | NA | CASSRGETNTEAFF | TGTGCCAGCAGCCGGGGGGAGACGAACACTGAAGCTTTCTTT
NA | TRBJ1-5 | TRBV7-8 | NA | CASSLSRRDYSNQPQHF | TGTGCCAGCAGCTTATCTCGCAGGGACTATAGCAATCAGCCCCAGCATTTT
NA | TRBJ2-7 | TRBV5-1 | NA | CASSLDLYEQYF | TGCGCCAGCAGCTTGGACCTATACGAGCAGTACTTC
NA | TRBJ1-5 | TRBV6-1 | NA | CASSEYWGDNSNYQPQHF | TGTGCCAGCAGTGAATACTGGGGGGACAATTCTAACTATCAGCCCCAGCATTTT
NA | TRBJ1-4 | TRBV28 | NA | CASSSYREGGEKLFF | TGTGCCAGCAGTTCATACAGGGAAGGGGGGGAAAAACTGTTTTTT
NA | TRBJ1-1 | TRBV5-7 | NA | CASSKTTCVINTEAFF | TGTGCCAGCAGCAAAACCACTTGTGTCATCAACACTGAAGCTTTCTTT
NA | TRBJ1-2 | TRBV7-8 | few | CASSLEGLYGYTF | TGTGCCAGCAGCTTAGAAGGCCTATATGGCTACACCTTC
NA | TRBJ2-7 | TRBV5-4 | NA | CASSDLTGETLLSYEQYF | TGTGCCAGCAGCGATTTGACAGGAGAGACTCTTTTATCCTACGAGCAGTACTTC